Listed here are 25 T cell receptor beta chains from one sample, sequenced in a study of neurological immune-mediated disorders. In TCRdb, the 5' RACE reads were re-called with MiXCR into one record per CDR3 protein. The sample records about 55,000 distinct CDR3 sequences, over 4% being singletons. Source material: PBMCs. The receptors derive from a man in his forties or fifties with multiple sclerosis.

The table lists this clonotype with many counts. V and J are TRBV11-2 and TRBJ2-7, with TRBD1 matching 10 bases. The CDR3 has 13 amino acids. The germline CDR1 and CDR2 sequences are SGHAT and FQNNGV. V was clipped by 3 bases and J by 6 bases; unmatched bases: 2. The DNA of the CDR3 is TGTGCCAGCAGCTTTGGACAGGGGGGCGAGCAGTACTTC. It codes for CASSFGQGGEQYF.

Many counts were recorded for this clonotype. V gene TRBV20-1 combines with J gene TRBJ1-5; D not certain. CDR1 and CDR2 (germline): DFQATT, SNEGSKA (reference sequence). The CDR3 length is 13 residues. V was cut by 6 bases and J by 5 bases, with 14 bases left in between. The CDR3 nucleotides are TGCAGTGCATACAAGGACCGTTATCAGCCCCAGCATTTT. This gives the protein CSAYKDRYQPQHF.

This clonotype was observed many times. The rearrangement uses TRBV5-1 and TRBJ2-7; TRBD2 might be the D (6 bases). The length of the CDR3 is 14 residues. V was shortened by 4 bases and J by 0 bases, with 11 bases between the two germline ends. Germline CDR1 is SGHRS and CDR2 is YFSETQ. As DNA, the CDR3 is TGCGCCAGCAGCACGGGGGACTTCTCCTACGAGCAGTACTTC. It translates to CASSTGDFSYEQYF.

This clonotype was counted between two and nine times. This chain joins TRBV20-1 and TRBJ2-4, with D uncertain. The CDR3 contains 13 residues. Per germline, CDR1 DFQATT and CDR2 SNEGSKA (reference sequence). Trimming left V 2 bases short and J 6 bases short, with 11 bases between. CDR3 sequence (DNA): TGCAGTGCTAGATGGCGTGTGGGAAACATTCAGTACTTC. It yields the protein CSARWRVGNIQYF.

This clonotype was seen ten or more times. This chain uses TRBV5-6 with TRBJ1-1, with D perhaps TRBD1 (6 bases). V gave up 4 bases and J gave up 0 bases, with 13 bases separating them. This CDR3 is 15 amino acids long. CDR1 and CDR2 from the germline V gene are SGHDT and YYEEEE. CDR3 DNA sequence: TGTGCCAGCAGCCCGGACAGTGGGCTGAACACTGAAGCTTTCTTT. Translated, it gives CASSPDSGLNTEAFF.

This clonotype was seen at least ten times. One end of the junction does not line up with germline, which may come from a read error. The chain is built from TRBV7-9 and TRBJ1-5; no definite D call. The germline V gene encodes CDR1 SEHNR and CDR2 FQNEAQ (reference sequence). The CDR3 is 15 amino acids. The CDR3 here is CASSSLGGSNQPQNF. CDR3 DNA: TGTGCCAGCAGCTCGTTAGGTGGGAGCAATCAGCCCCAGAATTTT.

This clonotype was seen many times. With a much larger clone just one base away, this may be a read error. The chain uses TRBV20-1 and TRBJ1-1, with D unresolved. This CDR3 is 12 amino acids long. V lost 2 bases and J lost 0, with 4 bases in between. Germline V gives CDR1 DFQATT, CDR2 SNEGSKA (reference sequence). The CDR3 loop reads CSARIMNTEAFF. The CDR3 DNA sequence: TGCAGTGCTAGAATCATGAACACTGAAGCTTTCTTT.

This clonotype has just a few counts. V and J are TRBV10-3 and TRBJ1-1; D is undetermined. Germline V gene lookup returns CDR1 ENHRY and CDR2 SYGVKD. The V end lost 7 bases, the J end lost 5 bases, and 8 bases lay between the germline ends. The CDR3 is made up of 11 amino acids. In DNA form, the CDR3 reads TGTGCCATCAAGAGGGAAACTGAAGCTTTCTTT. As protein: CAIKRETEAFF.

This clonotype has a count of ten or more. The CDR3 sequence: CASSLDRLSTDTQYF. CDR3 in DNA: TGTGCCAGCAGCCTCGACAGACTTAGCACAGATACGCAGTATTTT. The chain combines TRBV12-3 or TRBV12-4 with TRBJ2-3, with D perhaps matching TRBD1 (5 bases). V dropped 6 bases and J dropped 0 bases, with 13 bases sitting between them. This CDR3 has 15 amino acids.

This clonotype has at least ten counts. The CDR3 is CASSPRTSNTGELFF. The CDR3 bases are TGTGCCAGCAGCCCCAGGACTAGCAACACCGGGGAGCTGTTTTTT. The V and J genes are TRBV9 and TRBJ2-2, with 8 nucleotides matching TRBD2. Germline trimming cut 4 bases from V and 2 bases from J; bases unmatched to any gene: 4. Germline assignment: CDR1 SGDLS and CDR2 YYNGEE. CDR3 size: 15 residues.

The J gene is TRBJ1-2, the V gene TRBV20-1; possible D gene TRBD1, 6 bases. The CDR3 is 13 residues long. Germline values: CDR1 DFQATT, CDR2 SNEGSKA (reference sequence). Trimming pared 4 bases from V and 0 bases from J, leaving 9 bases between. The CDR3 loop is CSAKQGSNYGYTF. The CDR3 DNA reads as TGCAGTGCTAAACAGGGATCTAACTATGGCTACACCTTC.

This clonotype was seen ten or more times. The chain carries TRBV24-1 and TRBJ2-1; either TRBD1 or TRBD2 may supply D (6 bases each). The V gene's germline CDR1 is KGHDR and CDR2 SFDVKD. The CDR3 loop spans 15 amino acids. The ends were cut back, 4 bases at V and 9 bases at J, with 18 bases in the middle. This CDR3 is CATSESRRGISEQFF. CDR3 DNA: TGTGCCACCAGTGAATCAAGGAGGGGGATTAGTGAGCAGTTCTTC.

This clonotype was seen a few times. This sequence joins TRBV12-3 or TRBV12-4 and TRBJ2-7, with a tentative D call TRBD2 (5 bases). The length of the CDR3 is 13 residues. Trimming took off 10 bases at V and 1 base at J, with 14 bases between the two ends. The CDR3 DNA reads TGTGCCACCCGGGGAACGGCTTCCTACGAGCAGTACTTC. Its translation is CATRGTASYEQYF.

In this sample, this clonotype turned up many times. J is TRBJ2-1 and V is TRBV29-1, with no clear D. The V end was cut by 7 bases, the J end by 7 bases, with 11 bases between. This CDR3 contains 11 residues. Germline V gene data show CDR1 as SQVTM and CDR2 as ANQGSEA. CDR3 DNA sequence: TGCAGCGCTGCCCCCTTTAATGAGCAGTTCTTC. Translating gives CSAAPFNEQFF.

This clonotype was recorded at least ten times. The V and J genes are TRBV6-6 and TRBJ2-3, with 8 bases fitting TRBD2. Germline V gene data show CDR1 as MNHNY and CDR2 as SVGAGI (reference sequence). This CDR3 is 16 amino acids long. The ends lost 5 bases at V and 4 bases at J; junction bases unmatched: 11. The CDR3 loop is CASSGRAGDESDTQYF. The CDR3, as DNA: TGTGCCAGCAGTGGCAGAGCGGGAGACGAGTCAGATACGCAGTATTTT.

This clonotype came up many times. The gene calls are TRBV12-3 or TRBV12-4 and TRBJ2-5; unclear D gene. The germline V and J ends were trimmed by 6 bases and 5 bases, with 10 bases remaining between them. The length of the CDR3 is 12 residues. CDR3 nucleotides: TGTGCCAGCAGAGAAGGTTCGGAGACCCAGTACTTC. Encoded protein: CASREGSETQYF.

This chain links TRBV5-1 with TRBJ1-3, with D maybe TRBD1 (6 bases). The CDR3 extends over 18 amino acids. Trimming pared 4 bases from V and 0 bases from J, leaving 20 bases between. Germline CDR1 is SGHRS and CDR2 is YFSETQ. As DNA, the CDR3 is TGCGCCAGCAGCCAAGGACAGACAATTCTATCCTCTGGAAACACCATATATTTT. It is translated as CASSQGQTILSSGNTIYF.

The chain combines TRBV3-1 with TRBJ2-7; D not resolved. CDR3 length equals 13 residues. The germline V and J ends were trimmed by 4 bases and 1 base, with 8 bases remaining between them. Germline V gives CDR1 LGHDT, CDR2 YNNKEL (reference sequence). CDR3 in amino acids: CASSPGVSYEQYF. In DNA form, the CDR3 reads TGTGCCAGCAGCCCTGGGGTTTCCTACGAGCAGTACTTC.

This clonotype was seen only a few times. The V and J genes are TRBV7-2 and TRBJ2-7, with 9 bases that match TRBD1. Germline lookup yields CDR1 SGHTA and CDR2 FQGNSA. The CDR3 has 15 amino acids. Unmatched junction bases numbered 7, after V lost 5 bases and J lost 2 bases. The CDR3 nucleotides are TGTGCCAGCAGCCCGGGACAGGGTATTCCCTACGAGCAGTACTTC. This translates into CASSPGQGIPYEQYF.

In its sample, this clonotype was seen many times. The rearrangement uses TRBV7-3 and TRBJ1-1; tentative D call: TRBD1 (6 bases). Trimming cost V 1 base and J 5 bases, with 11 bases left between them. The CDR3 length is 14 residues. Germline assignment: CDR1 SGHTA and CDR2 FQGTGA. The CDR3: CASSLNRGQTEAFF. Here the CDR3 DNA reads TGTGCCAGCAGCTTAAATCGGGGGCAGACTGAAGCTTTCTTT.

This clonotype was seen a handful of times. One base away lies a much larger clone, so this may be a sequencing read error. V usage is TRBV5-1 and J usage is TRBJ1-1; D unresolved. Germline CDR1 reads SGHRS; CDR2 reads YFSETQ. V was pared by 0 bases and J by 0 bases, with 9 bases between. The CDR3 spans 15 residues. The chain's CDR3 is CASSLAPGMNTEAFF. The DNA of the CDR3 is TGCGCCAGCAGCTTGGCCCCCGGGATGAACACTGAAGCTTTCTTT.

This clonotype has just a few counts. The DNA of the CDR3 is TGTGCCAGCAGTTCTAGACCCAACAATGAGCAGTTCTTC. Amino acid sequence: CASSSRPNNEQFF. The chain uses TRBV5-5 and TRBJ2-1; D gene unclear. Germline values: CDR1 SGHKS, CDR2 YYEKEE (reference sequence). This CDR3 spans 13 amino acids. V was shortened by 5 bases and J by 5 bases, with 11 bases between the two germline ends. Using reference TRBV5-5 and TRBJ2-1 for the parts outside the CDR3, the full variable domain is DAGVTQSPTHLIKTRGQQVTLRCSPISGHKSVSWYQQVLGQGPQFIFQYYEKEERGRGNFPDRFSARQFPNYSSELNVNALLLGDSALYLCASSSRPNNEQFFGPGTRLTVL.

This clonotype was counted at least ten times. The rearrangement links TRBV7-9 to TRBJ1-1; D is unresolved. CDR1 SEHNR and CDR2 FQNEAQ come from the germline V gene (reference sequence). The CDR3 totals 15 residues. V was cut by 5 bases and J by 5 bases, with 18 bases left in between. CDR3 loop: CASSHTDPQRTEAFF. The CDR3 coding sequence is TGTGCCAGCAGCCACACGGACCCCCAGAGGACTGAAGCTTTCTTT. The full variable domain, in which reference TRBV7-9 and TRBJ1-1 provide the parts outside the CDR3, is DTGVSQNPRHKITKRGQNVTFRCDPISEHNRLYWYRQTLGQGPEFLTYFQNEAQLEKSRLLSDRFSAERPKGSFSTLEIQRTEQGDSAMYLCASSHTDPQRTEAFFGQGTRLTVV.

The J gene is TRBJ2-5, the V gene TRBV20-1; perhaps D is TRBD1 or TRBD2 (5 bases each). Between the trimmed V and J ends, which lost 4 bases and 4 bases, there was a span of 16 bases. Germline-derived CDR1 and CDR2 are DFQATT and SNEGSKA (reference sequence). CDR3 size: 14 residues. In DNA form, the CDR3 reads TGCAGTGCTACCGACTCGGGACCAGGAGAGACCCAGTACTTC. Its protein product is CSATDSGPGETQYF.

This clonotype was counted ten times or more. The chain couples TRBV11-2 to TRBJ2-5, with unresolved D. CDR3 length: 14 residues. Between the trimmed V and J ends, which lost 5 bases and 2 bases, there was a span of 12 bases. CDR1 and CDR2 from the germline V gene are SGHAT and FQNNGV. This CDR3 reads CASSLLLGQETQYF. In nucleotides, the CDR3 is TGTGCCAGCAGCCTTCTATTAGGGCAAGAGACCCAGTACTTC.